The clone carrying this T cell receptor beta chain has a count of ten or more. This beta chain appears as a stray read in a library generated for alpha chains; its size is not informative. TCRdb called the 5' RACE reads again in MiXCR, with one record for every CDR3 protein. The profile covers fewer than 15,000 distinct CDR3 sequences, with 3% to 4% appearing a single time and 40% to 55% taken by the ten largest. Regarding time point: sample taken at primary tumor resection. Without sorting, whole RNA was sequenced from tumor, nontumor lung or frozen PBMC. This specimen belongs to a study of spatial heterogeneity in lung cancer. Germline-derived CDR1 and CDR2 are DFQATT and SNEGSKA (reference sequence). Trimming removed 0 bases at V and 0 bases at J, with 12 bases between. The CDR3 spans 16 residues.

Source: PBMCs, taken at surgery. The chain uses TRBV20-1 and TRBJ2-1; D may be TRBD2 (5 bases). The TCR comes from a male donor with early-stage non-small cell lung cancer. CDR3 sequence reads: CSARDVQRNSYNEQFF. The CDR3 DNA is TGCAGTGCTAGAGATGTGCAGCGGAACTCCTACAATGAGCAGTTCTTC.